These 20 T cell receptor beta chains originate from one sample sequenced in a study of blood T cells in healthy people across ages (dated by TCRdb to between 2014 and 2017). The library was generated by 5' RACE. The sequencer was an Illumina HiSeq 2500. A second 7 to 11 cycle PCR used a sample-barcoded 5' primer and a J-beta primer mix. TCRdb itself trimmed the public reads at Q25 with fastp, ran MiXCR and retained productive beta chains. Every distinct CDR3 protein forms one entry, paired with its most common genes and DNA. The table for this sample lists about 840,000 distinct CDR3 sequences; approximately 32% of them were counted only once. Of the sample, about 10% is held by the ten largest clones. The same specimen was also included in a second study, on T cells of mothers and their children.

The specimen sequenced was blood. The receptors shown here come from a woman in her forties in good health.

V is TRBV6-5 and J is TRBJ2-7; 8 bases map to TRBD1. Germline V gives CDR1 MNHEY, CDR2 SVGAGI. With V trimmed by 2 bases and J by 7 bases, 13 bases remained unmatched. The CDR3 totals 16 residues. The CDR3 DNA is TGTGCCAGCAGTTACGATAGGGACAGGATATCGGGGGAGCAGTACTTC. Protein: CASSYDRDRISGEQYF.

This chain joins TRBV7-9 and TRBJ1-1, with TRBD1 as a possible D gene (5 bases). Trimming took off 7 bases at V and 10 bases at J, with 13 bases between the two ends. The germline V gene encodes CDR1 SEHNR and CDR2 FQNEAQ (reference sequence). This CDR3 is built from 11 residues. CDR3 region: CASTPGVAAFF. In DNA, the CDR3 is TGTGCCAGCACCCCGGGGGTGGCAGCTTTCTTT.

This clonotype was detected many times. As DNA, the CDR3 is TGCGCCAGCAGCTTGGGCCATGTTGGGGGTCGAGAGACCCAGTACTTC. This gives the protein CASSLGHVGGRETQYF. The chain recombines TRBV5-1 with TRBJ2-5, with D possibly called TRBD1 or TRBD2 (5 bases each). V was clipped by 0 bases and J by 4 bases, with 16 bases between them. CDR1 and CDR2 from the germline V gene are SGHRS and YFSETQ. This CDR3 has 16 amino acids.

The chain is built from TRBV20-1 and TRBJ2-7; 9 positions agree with TRBD1. The CDR3 spans 14 residues. V was pared by 3 bases and J by 3 bases, with 6 bases of the junction left unmatched. Germline CDR1 DFQATT, CDR2 SNEGSKA (reference sequence). DNA of the CDR3: TGCAGTGCTAGCTCCGCGACAGGGGGCTACGAGCAGTACTTC. The encoded protein is CSASSATGGYEQYF.

This clonotype occurred a few times. This chain joins TRBV7-9 and TRBJ1-5; the D gene is possibly TRBD1 (6 bases). CDR3 size: 15 residues. Germline V gives CDR1 SEHNR, CDR2 FQNEAQ (reference sequence). V dropped 6 bases and J dropped 2 bases, with 14 bases sitting between them. CDR3 sequence reads: CASSSGGWGNQPQHF. Written as DNA, the CDR3 is TGTGCCAGCAGTTCGGGGGGCTGGGGCAATCAGCCCCAGCATTTT. Variable domain in full (rest from reference TRBV7-9 and TRBJ1-5): DTGVSQNPRHKITKRGQNVTFRCDPISEHNRLYWYRQTLGQGPEFLTYFQNEAQLEKSRLLSDRFSAERPKGSFSTLEIQRTEQGDSAMYLCASSSGGWGNQPQHFGDGTRLSIL.

There are a few counts of this clonotype. The rearrangement links TRBV29-1 to TRBJ2-7, with D possibly TRBD2 on 5 matching bases. The germline CDR1 and CDR2 sequences are SQVTM and ANQGSEA. CDR3 length: 14 amino acids. Trimming took 4 bases from V and 3 from J, leaving 16 bases between them. CDR3 coding DNA: TGCAGCGTTGCTCCCTCGTTAGAGGGCTACGAGCAGTACTTC. Translation: CSVAPSLEGYEQYF.

CDR3 amino acids: CSVHPGNTEAFF. Written as DNA, the CDR3 is TGCAGCGTTCATCCAGGGAACACTGAAGCTTTCTTT. The rearrangement links TRBV29-1 to TRBJ1-1; D unclear. Germline V lookup: CDR1 SQVTM, CDR2 ANQGSEA. Trimming shortened V by 5 bases and J by 1 base, and 8 bases separated the two germline ends. The CDR3 is made up of 12 amino acids.

This clonotype appeared a few times. The V and J genes are TRBV2 and TRBJ2-1, with 11 positions matching TRBD2. Trimming removed 9 bases from V and 9 bases from J; junction bases left unmatched: 7. The CDR3 has 13 amino acids. CDR1 and CDR2 (germline): SNHLY, FYNNEI. The CDR3 DNA reads as TGTGCCAGTCTAGCGGGGGGCCGGGGTGAGCAGTTCTTC. This sequence encodes CASLAGGRGEQFF.

The genes are TRBV30 and TRBJ1-6; tentatively, D is TRBD1 (5 bases). CDR1 is GTSNPN and CDR2 is SVGIG in the germline V gene (reference sequence). The CDR3 loop spans 14 amino acids. The germline V and J ends were trimmed by 2 bases and 10 bases, with 15 bases remaining between them. The CDR3 protein is CAWSTGSGRSPLHF. CDR3 sequence (DNA): TGTGCCTGGAGTACAGGCAGCGGGCGGTCACCCCTCCACTTT.

This clonotype was found many times. This chain connects TRBV29-1 to TRBJ2-3, with unresolved D. The germline gives CDR1 SQVTM, CDR2 ANQGSEA. V was pared by 6 bases and J by 2 bases, with 6 bases between. The CDR3 spans 11 residues. The CDR3 sequence is CSVVHTDTQYF. DNA of the CDR3: TGCAGCGTCGTACACACAGATACGCAGTATTTT.

The V gene is TRBV12-3 or TRBV12-4, the J gene TRBJ2-1, with 10 bases that match TRBD2. The CDR3 sequence is 14 residues long. Germline trimming cut 5 bases from V and 9 bases from J; bases unmatched to any gene: 7. The CDR3 region is CASSPLAGSSEQFF. The CDR3, as DNA: TGTGCCAGCAGTCCACTAGCGGGGTCGAGTGAGCAGTTCTTC.

This clonotype was picked up a small number of times. The rearrangement links TRBV7-2 to TRBJ2-5; TRBD2 matches 7 bases. V lost 1 base and J lost 5; bases outside the gene matches: 4. Germline assignment: CDR1 SGHTA and CDR2 FQGNSA. This CDR3 contains 14 residues. In DNA, the CDR3 is TGTGCCAGCAGCTTAGGGGGGGGGTATGAGACCCAGTACTTC. It translates to CASSLGGGYETQYF.

In its sample, this clonotype was seen many times. This rearrangement joins TRBV9 to TRBJ2-7, with 10 bases identical to TRBD2. The CDR3 is 18 amino acids. Germline lookup yields CDR1 SGDLS and CDR2 YYNGEE. After removal of 4 bases from V and 0 bases from J, the junction contained 13 bases not matched to a gene. This CDR3 reads CASSPWASGGLSSYEQYF. In DNA form, the CDR3 reads TGTGCCAGCAGCCCTTGGGCTAGCGGGGGCCTAAGCTCCTACGAGCAGTACTTC.

The J gene is TRBJ1-2, the V gene TRBV28; 8 nucleotides agree with TRBD1. The CDR3 has 14 residues. Germline CDR1 MDHEN, CDR2 SYDVKM. The V gene end was trimmed by 6 bases and the J gene end by 4 bases; junction bases not matched to a gene: 7. The CDR3 DNA reads as TGTGCCAGCAGCACAGGGGGAGATAGCTATGGCTACACCTTC. Translation: CASSTGGDSYGYTF.

This clonotype turned up a few times. The CDR3 sequence: CASSDGKGRNEQFF. The CDR3 DNA reads as TGTGCCAGCAGTGACGGGAAGGGAAGGAATGAGCAGTTCTTC. This rearrangement joins TRBV2 to TRBJ2-1; D possibly corresponds to TRBD2 (5 bases). The V end lost 3 bases, the J end lost 7 bases, and 13 bases lay between the germline ends. Germline CDR1 reads SNHLY; CDR2 reads FYNNEI. There are 14 residues in the CDR3.

This chain links TRBV2 with TRBJ2-1; D is unclear. The CDR3 spans 13 residues. Trimming took off 4 bases at V and 2 bases at J, with 6 bases between the two ends. The germline gives CDR1 SNHLY, CDR2 FYNNEI. The CDR3 DNA follows: TGTGCCAGCAGTGTCGAGCCCTACAATGAGCAGTTCTTC. Translation gives CASSVEPYNEQFF.

The V call is TRBV7-8, the J call TRBJ2-1, with TRBD2 identical over 13 bases. The CDR3 is made up of 17 amino acids. The V and J ends lost 3 bases and 3 bases, in that order; junction bases with no gene match: 5. In germline, CDR1 is SGHVS, CDR2 FQNEAQ. The CDR3 region is CASSFTSGRAGYNEQFF. CDR3 nucleotide sequence: TGTGCCAGCAGCTTCACTAGCGGGAGGGCCGGCTACAATGAGCAGTTCTTC. The full variable domain, rest sourced from reference TRBV7-8 and TRBJ2-1, is GAGVSQSPRYKVAKRGQDVALRCDPISGHVSLFWYQQALGQGPEFLTYFQNEAQLDKSGLPSDRFFAERPEGSVSTLKIQRTQQEDSAVYLCASSFTSGRAGYNEQFFGPGTRLTVL.

This clonotype was found a few times. One end of the junction varies from germline; a read error may be responsible. The chain recombines TRBV5-1 with TRBJ2-1; D possibly corresponds to TRBD2 (7 bases). Germline CDR1 is SGHRS and CDR2 is YFSETQ. This CDR3 comprises 13 residues. The chain's CDR3 is CASSLGGGEERFF. For the CDR3, the DNA is TGCGCCAGCAGCTTGGGCGGGGGCGAGGAGCGGTTCTTC.

Of note for this clonotype: A much larger clonotype is one base distant, so this may be a read error. The chain employs TRBV15 and TRBJ2-4; 9 bases agree with TRBD1. Germline V gene lookup returns CDR1 LNHNV and CDR2 YYDKDF (reference sequence). This CDR3 is 16 amino acids long. J gave up 13 bases and V 0 bases, and 13 bases lay outside the gene matches. CDR3 sequence: CATSRDRMTGGYEQYF. Here the CDR3 DNA reads TGTGCCACCAGCAGAGATCGTATGACAGGGGGGTATGAGCAGTACTTC.

A word on this clonotype: The junction differs from germline at one of its ends, possibly a read error. The chain is built from TRBV7-2 and TRBJ1-5; a possible D gene is TRBD1 (6 bases). Germline V gene lookup returns CDR1 SGHTA and CDR2 FQGNSA. This CDR3 contains 15 residues. The CDR3 nucleotides are TGTGCCAGCACCTTACGGGGGGGGGCGGGTCAGCCCCAGCATTTT. This gives the protein CASTLRGGAGQPQHF.